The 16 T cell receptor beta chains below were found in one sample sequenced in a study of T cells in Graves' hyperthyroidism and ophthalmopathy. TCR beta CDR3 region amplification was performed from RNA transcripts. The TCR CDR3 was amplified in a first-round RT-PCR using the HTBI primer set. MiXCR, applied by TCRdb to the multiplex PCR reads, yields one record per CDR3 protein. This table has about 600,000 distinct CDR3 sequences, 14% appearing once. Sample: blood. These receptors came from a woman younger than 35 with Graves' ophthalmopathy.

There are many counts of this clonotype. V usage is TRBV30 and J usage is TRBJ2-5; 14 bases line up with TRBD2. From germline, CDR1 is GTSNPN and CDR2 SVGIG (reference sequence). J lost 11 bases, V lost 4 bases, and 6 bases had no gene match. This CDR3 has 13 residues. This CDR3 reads CAWTWTSGRSQYF. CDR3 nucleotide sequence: TGTGCCTGGACGTGGACTAGCGGGAGGTCTCAGTACTTC.

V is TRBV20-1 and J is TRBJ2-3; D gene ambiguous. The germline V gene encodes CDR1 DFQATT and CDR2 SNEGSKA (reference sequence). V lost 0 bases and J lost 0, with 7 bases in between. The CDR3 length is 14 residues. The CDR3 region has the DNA TGCAGTGCTAGAGATTGGATTAGCACAGATACGCAGTATTTT. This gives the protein CSARDWISTDTQYF.

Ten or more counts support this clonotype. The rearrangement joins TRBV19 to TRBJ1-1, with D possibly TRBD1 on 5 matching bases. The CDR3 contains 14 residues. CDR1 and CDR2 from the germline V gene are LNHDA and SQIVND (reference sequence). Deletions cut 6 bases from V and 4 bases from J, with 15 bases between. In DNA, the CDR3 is TGTGCCAGTAGAGTGGGGGGGTCGGGCACTGAAGCTTTCTTT. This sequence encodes CASRVGGSGTEAFF. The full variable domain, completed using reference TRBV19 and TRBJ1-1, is DGGITQSPKYLFRKEGQNVTLSCEQNLNHDAMYWYRQDPGQGLRLIYYSQIVNDFQKGDIAEGYSVSREKKESFPLTVTSAQKNPTAFYLCASRVGGSGTEAFFGQGTRLTVV.

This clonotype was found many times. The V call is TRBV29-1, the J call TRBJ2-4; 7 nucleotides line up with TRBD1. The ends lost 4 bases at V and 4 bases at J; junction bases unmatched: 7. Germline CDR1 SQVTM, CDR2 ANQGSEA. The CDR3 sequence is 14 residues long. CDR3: CSVGPGQAKNIQYF. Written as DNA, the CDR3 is TGCAGCGTTGGCCCCGGACAGGCTAAAAACATTCAGTACTTC.

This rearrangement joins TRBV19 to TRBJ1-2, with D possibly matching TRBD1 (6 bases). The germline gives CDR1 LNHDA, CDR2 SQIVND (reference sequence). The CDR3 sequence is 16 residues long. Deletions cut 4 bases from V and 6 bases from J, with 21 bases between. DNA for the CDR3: TGTGCCAGTAGTACCGAGGGGGTCAGGGCTGGGCATGGCTACACCTTC. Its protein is CASSTEGVRAGHGYTF.

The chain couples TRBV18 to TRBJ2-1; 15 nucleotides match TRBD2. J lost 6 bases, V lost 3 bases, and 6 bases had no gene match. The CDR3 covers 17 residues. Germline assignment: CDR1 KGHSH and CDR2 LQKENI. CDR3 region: CASSPRTSGRAFNEQFF. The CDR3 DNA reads TGTGCCAGCTCACCCCGGACTAGCGGGAGGGCCTTCAATGAGCAGTTCTTC.

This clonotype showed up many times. CDR3 sequence reads: CASEERGLGYGYTF. CDR3 sequence (DNA): TGTGCCAGCGAGGAACGGGGCCTTGGCTATGGCTACACCTTC. The V gene is TRBV2, the J gene TRBJ1-2; D might be TRBD1 (5 bases). Germline V gives CDR1 SNHLY, CDR2 FYNNEI. This CDR3 is built from 14 residues. V lost 8 bases, J lost 4 bases, and 17 bases lay in between.

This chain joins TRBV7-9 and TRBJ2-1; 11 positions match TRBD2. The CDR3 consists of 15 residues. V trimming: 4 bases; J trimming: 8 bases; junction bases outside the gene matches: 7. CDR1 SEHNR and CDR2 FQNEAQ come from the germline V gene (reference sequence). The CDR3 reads CASSSTTSGSYEQFF. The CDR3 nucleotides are TGTGCCAGCAGCTCAACAACTAGCGGGAGCTATGAGCAGTTCTTC.

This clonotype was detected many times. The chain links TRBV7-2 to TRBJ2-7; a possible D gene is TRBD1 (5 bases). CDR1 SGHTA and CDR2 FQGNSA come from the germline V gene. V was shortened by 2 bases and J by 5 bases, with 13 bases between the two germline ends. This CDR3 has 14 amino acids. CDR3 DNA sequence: TGTGCCAGCAGCTTATTCAGGGCCACACACGAGCAGTACTTC. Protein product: CASSLFRATHEQYF.

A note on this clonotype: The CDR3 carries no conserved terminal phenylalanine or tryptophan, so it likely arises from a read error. For the CDR3, the DNA is TGTGCCAGCAACAACACCAGGGGGGAGACCCAGTACTCC. It yields the protein CASNNTRGETQYS. This chain joins TRBV6-2 or TRBV6-3 and TRBJ2-5; 7 bases map to TRBD1. V gave up 7 bases and J gave up 5 bases; unmatched junction bases: 7. The CDR3 spans 13 residues. CDR1 MNHEY and CDR2 SVGEGT come from the germline V gene.

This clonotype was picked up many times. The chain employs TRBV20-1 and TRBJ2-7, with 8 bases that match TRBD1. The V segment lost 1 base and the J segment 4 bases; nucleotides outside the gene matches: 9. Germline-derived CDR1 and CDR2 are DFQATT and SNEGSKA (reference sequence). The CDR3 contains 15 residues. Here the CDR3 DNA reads TGCAGTGCTAGAGTTAGTAGGACAGGGACATACGAGCAGTACTTC. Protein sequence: CSARVSRTGTYEQYF.

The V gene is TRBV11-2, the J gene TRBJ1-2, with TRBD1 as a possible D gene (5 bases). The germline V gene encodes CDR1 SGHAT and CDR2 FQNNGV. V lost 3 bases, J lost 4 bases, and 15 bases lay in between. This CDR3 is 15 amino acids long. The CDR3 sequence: CASSLAQAEVYGYTF. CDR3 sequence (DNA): TGTGCCAGCAGCTTGGCACAGGCAGAGGTCTATGGCTACACCTTC.

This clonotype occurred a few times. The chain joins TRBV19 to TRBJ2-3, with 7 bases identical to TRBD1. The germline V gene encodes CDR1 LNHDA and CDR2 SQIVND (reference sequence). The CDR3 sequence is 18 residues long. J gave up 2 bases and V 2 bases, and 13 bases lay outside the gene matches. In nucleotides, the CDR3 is TGTGCCAGTAGTATACAACTTAGATCGGGACAGCTCACAGATACGCAGTATTTT. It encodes CASSIQLRSGQLTDTQYF.

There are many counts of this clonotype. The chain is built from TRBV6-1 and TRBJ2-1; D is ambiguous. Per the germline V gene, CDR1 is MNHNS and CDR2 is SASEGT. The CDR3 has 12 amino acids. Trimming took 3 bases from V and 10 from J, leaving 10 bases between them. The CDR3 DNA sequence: TGTGCCAGCAGTGAGCCGGTACCCGAGCAGTTCTTC. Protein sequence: CASSEPVPEQFF.

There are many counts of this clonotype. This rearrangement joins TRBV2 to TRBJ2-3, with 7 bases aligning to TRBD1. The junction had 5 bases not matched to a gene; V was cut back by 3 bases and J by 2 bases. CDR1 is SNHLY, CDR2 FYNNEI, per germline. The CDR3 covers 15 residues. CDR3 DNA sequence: TGTGCCAGCAGTGACGGACAGGCACCCACAGATACGCAGTATTTT. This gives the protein CASSDGQAPTDTQYF.

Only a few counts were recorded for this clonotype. CDR3: CAWRQGFGDEQFF. The CDR3 coding sequence is TGTGCCTGGAGGCAGGGATTTGGGGATGAGCAGTTCTTC. The chain links TRBV30 to TRBJ2-1; D might be TRBD1 (5 bases). The germline V gene encodes CDR1 GTSNPN and CDR2 SVGIG (reference sequence). V shed 3 bases and J shed 8 bases, with 14 bases lying between them. CDR3 size: 13 residues.